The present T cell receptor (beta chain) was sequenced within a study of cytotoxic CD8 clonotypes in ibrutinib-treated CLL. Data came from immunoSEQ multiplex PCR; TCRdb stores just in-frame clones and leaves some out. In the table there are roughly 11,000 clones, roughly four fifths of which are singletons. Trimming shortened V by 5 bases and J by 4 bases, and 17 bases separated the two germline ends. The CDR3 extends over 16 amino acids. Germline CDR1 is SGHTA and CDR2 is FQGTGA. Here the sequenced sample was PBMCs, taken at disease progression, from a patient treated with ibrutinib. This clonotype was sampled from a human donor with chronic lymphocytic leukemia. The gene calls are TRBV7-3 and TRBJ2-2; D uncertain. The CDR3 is CASSLTRISTTGELFF. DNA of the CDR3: TGTGCCAGCAGCCTTACCAGGATCTCTACCACCGGGGAGCTGTTTTTT.